This T cell receptor beta chain was sequenced during a study of OX40 agonist ivuxolimab in advanced cancers. With regard to the full study: Ivuxolimab was a fully human IgG2 agonistic monoclonal antibody targeting the costimulatory receptor OX40 (CD134). Intravenous ivuxolimab was administered to patients every 2 weeks at six dose levels: 0.01, 0.1, 0.3, 1.5, 3 and 10 mg/kg. Among the roughly 52 dose-escalation patients, approximately 20 had hepatocellular carcinoma, 15 or so melanoma, 9 renal cell carcinoma and 9 head and neck cancer. In the dose-escalation cohort, 82.7% of patients were male, and the mean age was approximately 55 years, with a range of 23 to 79. Patients were allowed to have had prior anti-PD-1, anti-PD-L1 or anti-CTLA-4 therapy, and approximately 43% of the dose-escalation patients had previously received checkpoint inhibitors. Partial responses occurred in three dose-escalation patients, of whom one had hepatocellular carcinoma and two had cutaneous melanoma. Peripheral TCRbeta sequencing was intended to test whether TCR sequence diversity was altered and clonal T-cell expansion was caused by ivuxolimab. The paper describes the monotherapy dose-escalation part (N of about 47 patients) of the phase I trial of ivuxolimab. The study at large found these results: The antigen specificity of the peripheral T cells that underwent clonal expansion was not determined. At doses of 0.1 to 3.0 mg/kg, clonal expansion of both CD4+ and CD8+ blood T cells was observed from baseline to week 6. Low levels of normalized T-cell clonal expansion were also shown by some nonresponding patients. Partial responders in the 0.1-3.0 mg/kg groups had among the lowest normalized peripheral clonal expansion, especially among CD8+ T cells. On average, CD8+ T cells showed more expanded clones than CD4+ T cells after ivuxolimab.

Turning to this clone: Its cognate antigen has yet to be identified. Base qualities are missing; no much larger clone stands one base away.

Genomic DNA was extracted from sorted cells for sequencing of the TCRbeta CDR3 region. The immunoSEQ Assay was used to sequence the TCRbeta CDR3 regions. The source is immuneACCESS, and TCRdb retained only in-frame sequences with V and J called. Part of the clones is not carried over; for the studies checked, unresolved V genes explain less than half of this, and the remainder is unexplained. The sample includes roughly 50,000 clones, with 80% observed a single time. The ten biggest clones cover under 5% of the sample. The trial excluded patients who had a history of autoimmune disease or were on systemic immunosuppression. Peripheral blood for TCR sequencing was collected from all dose cohorts at baseline, on cycle 4 day 1, and on cycle 7 day 1. Samples came from an open-label, multicenter, first-in-human phase I dose-escalation trial of ivuxolimab. Adults with locally advanced or metastatic head and neck squamous cell, hepatocellular, melanoma or renal cell carcinoma were enrolled in the trial. CD4+ and CD8+ T cells were sorted separately from peripheral blood before TCR sequencing.

Trimmed from V: 0 bases; trimmed from J: 2 bases; junction bases lacking a gene match: 7. The CDR3 runs 17 amino acids, cysteine and phenylalanine included. CDR3 DNA is the only sequence kept; it has 51 bases, read in frame from the first base. The germline V gene supplies CDR1 MGHRA and CDR2 YSYEKL. The source material was CD4+ or CD8+ T cells sorted from blood, sampled in a trial of the OX40 agonist ivuxolimab. This sequence was found in an adult with an advanced solid tumor such as melanoma, head and neck, liver or kidney cancer. The chain is made from TRBV4-1 and TRBJ2-7; TRBD1 aligns with 10 central bases. The nucleotide sequence reads TGCGCCAGCAGCCAAGACCCGGGACAGGGGATCCCCTACGAGCAGTACTTC. This yields the protein CASSQDPGQGIPYEQYF.